This paragraph covers one T cell receptor beta chain sequence. Germline V gene sequence: CDR1 MGHRA, CDR2 YSYEKL. Trimming took 1 base from V and 1 from J; bases not matched to a gene: 3. The CDR3 totals 16 residues. The data were taken from a study of blood T cell repertoires in COVID-19. Study background: The United States, Italy and Spain provided the acute and convalescent COVID-19 samples. Sources were T cells, B-cell-depleted T cells, or PBMCs; the material itself was cDNA or gDNA.

Authors' processing steps: Amplification from reference gene primers served as the basis for estimated nucleated cell counts. Repertoires were generated with immunoSEQ multiplex PCR, while TCRdb's copy carries only in-frame clones and drops some. V and J calls and clone size are those listed in that table; D and trimming were worked out from the DNA. The table includes about 140,000 clones, more than 75% detected once. The TCR comes from a woman older than 75 with acute or convalescent COVID-19. The chain has TRBV4-1 and TRBJ2-5; 10 nucleotides line up with TRBD2. The sequenced material came from peripheral blood. The DNA for the CDR3 is TGCGCCAGCAGCCAAGCAGCGGGGGGGCCCCAAGAGACCCAGTACTTC. This codes for CASSQAAGGPQETQYF.